These 10 T cell receptor beta chains were all obtained from the same sample, sequenced in a study of T cells in severe cutaneous drug reactions. The donors had carbamazepine-induced Stevens-Johnson syndrome or toxic epidermal necrolysis. TCR subtype-specific primers in iRepertoire multiplex PCR prepared libraries for bulk and single-cell sequencing. Each CDR3 protein gets one entry in TCRdb, which reprocessed the multiplex PCR reads and gives no DNA. The specimen's table records a few thousand distinct CDR3 sequences. The sample comprised PBMCs. These receptors all come from a human donor with Stevens-Johnson syndrome, a severe cutaneous drug reaction.

The rearrangement links TRBV4-1 to TRBJ2-1; TCRdb reports TRBD2, a call that lacks DNA to check it against. The CDR3 contains 15 residues. CDR1 is MGHRA, CDR2 YSYEKL, per germline. This CDR3 reads CASSQIGGGGGEQFF.

This clonotype is identified as medium-sized from frequency. The chain links TRBV2 to TRBJ1-3. This CDR3 has 14 amino acids. Germline V lookup: CDR1 SNHLY, CDR2 FYNNEI. The chain's CDR3 is CASSDLTAGNTIYF.

The CDR3 is CASSGDGYNEQFF. This chain joins TRBV5-1 and TRBJ2-1; TCRdb's assignment of TRBD1 cannot be checked, as there is no DNA. The CDR3 contains 13 residues. CDR1 SGHRS and CDR2 YFSETQ come from the germline V gene. Looking up the rest from reference TRBV5-1 and TRBJ2-1 gives the full variable domain: KAGVTQTPRYLIKTRGQQVTLSCSPISGHRSVSWYQQTPGQGLQFLFEYFSETQRNKGNFPGRFSGRQFSNSRSEMNVSTLELGDSALYLCASSGDGYNEQFFGPGTRLTVL.

The chain links TRBV28 to TRBJ2-7; TCRdb's assignment of TRBD1 cannot be checked, as there is no DNA. There are 12 residues in the CDR3. The germline gives CDR1 MDHEN, CDR2 SYDVKM. CDR3 sequence: CASMGPSYEQYF.

The V call is TRBV20-1, the J call TRBJ1-6. CDR3 length equals 14 residues. CDR1 and CDR2 (germline): DFQATT, SNEGSKA (reference sequence). The CDR3 is CSARGPSYNSPLHF.

The V gene is TRBV12-3 or TRBV12-4, the J gene TRBJ2-3. This CDR3 is 14 amino acids long. The CDR3 loop is CASSMSSGTDTQYF.

The gene calls are TRBV12-3 or TRBV12-4 and TRBJ2-5; the D call from TCRdb, TRBD1, cannot be confirmed without DNA. The CDR3 length is 14 residues. CDR3 region: CASSPQDRVETQYF.

The gene calls are TRBV27 and TRBJ1-5. The germline V gene has CDR1 MNHEY and CDR2 SMNVEV (reference sequence). This CDR3 contains 13 residues. CDR3 region: CASSFGYGQPQHF.

The V call is TRBV15, the J call TRBJ1-2; TCRdb selects TRBD1, and the lack of DNA leaves this call unchecked. Germline CDR1 reads LNHNV; CDR2 reads YYDKDF (reference sequence). The CDR3 length is 15 residues. CDR3 sequence reads: CATSTRQGSNYGYTF.

The chain carries TRBV19 and TRBJ1-5; TCRdb returns TRBD1, unconfirmable since there is no DNA. Germline V CDR1 and CDR2: LNHDA, SQIVND (reference sequence). The CDR3 is made up of 14 amino acids. CDR3 region: CASSLLGGYQPQHF.